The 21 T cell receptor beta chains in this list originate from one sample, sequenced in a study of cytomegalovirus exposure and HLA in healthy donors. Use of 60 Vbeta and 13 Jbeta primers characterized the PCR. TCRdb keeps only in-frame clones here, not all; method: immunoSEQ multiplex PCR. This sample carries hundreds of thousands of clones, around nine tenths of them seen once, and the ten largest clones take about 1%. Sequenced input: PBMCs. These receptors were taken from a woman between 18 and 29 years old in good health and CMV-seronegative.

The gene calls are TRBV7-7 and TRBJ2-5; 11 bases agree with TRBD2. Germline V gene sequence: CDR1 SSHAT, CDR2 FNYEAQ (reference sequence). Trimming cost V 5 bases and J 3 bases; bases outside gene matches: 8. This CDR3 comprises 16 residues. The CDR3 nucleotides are TGTGCCAGCAGCCCTCAACTAGCGGGGGTCGAAGAGACCCAGTACTTC. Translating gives CASSPQLAGVEETQYF.

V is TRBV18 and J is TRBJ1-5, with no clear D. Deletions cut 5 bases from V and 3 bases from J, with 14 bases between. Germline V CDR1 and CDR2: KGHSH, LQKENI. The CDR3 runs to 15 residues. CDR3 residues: CASSAGGLHNQPQHF. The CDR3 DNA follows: TGTGCCAGCTCAGCGGGCGGACTGCACAATCAGCCCCAGCATTTT.

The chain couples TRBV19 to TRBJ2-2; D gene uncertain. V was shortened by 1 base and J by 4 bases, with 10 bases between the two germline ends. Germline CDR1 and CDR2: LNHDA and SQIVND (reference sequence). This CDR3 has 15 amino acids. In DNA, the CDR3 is TGTGCCAGTAGTATAGGAACAGCATTCACCGGGGAGCTGTTTTTT. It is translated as CASSIGTAFTGELFF.

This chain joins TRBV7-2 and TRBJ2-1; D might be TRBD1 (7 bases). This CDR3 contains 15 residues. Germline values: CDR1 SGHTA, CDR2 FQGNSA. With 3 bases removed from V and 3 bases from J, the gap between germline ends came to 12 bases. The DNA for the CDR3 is TGTGCCAGCAGCTTCCAGGGGGGAGTCTACAATGAGCAGTTCTTC. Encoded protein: CASSFQGGVYNEQFF.

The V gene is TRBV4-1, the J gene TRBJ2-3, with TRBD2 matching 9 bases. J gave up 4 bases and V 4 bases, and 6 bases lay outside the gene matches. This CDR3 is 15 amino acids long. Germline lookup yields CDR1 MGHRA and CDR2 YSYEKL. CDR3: CASSPEAGGPDTQYF. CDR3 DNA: TGCGCCAGCAGCCCCGAGGCGGGGGGGCCAGATACGCAGTATTTT.

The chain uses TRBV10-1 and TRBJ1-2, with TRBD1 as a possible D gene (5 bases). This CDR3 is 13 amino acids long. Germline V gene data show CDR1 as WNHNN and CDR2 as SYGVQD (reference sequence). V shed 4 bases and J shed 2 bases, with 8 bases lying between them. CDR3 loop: CASSADKNYGYTF. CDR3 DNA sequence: TGCGCCAGCAGTGCGGACAAAAACTATGGCTACACCTTC.

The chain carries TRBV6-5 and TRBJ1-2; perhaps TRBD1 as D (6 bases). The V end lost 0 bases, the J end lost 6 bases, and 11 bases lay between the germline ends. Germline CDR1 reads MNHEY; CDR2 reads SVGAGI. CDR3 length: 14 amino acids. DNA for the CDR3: TGTGCCAGCAGTTACTCCGGGGGGGCGAATGGCTACACCTTC. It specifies CASSYSGGANGYTF.

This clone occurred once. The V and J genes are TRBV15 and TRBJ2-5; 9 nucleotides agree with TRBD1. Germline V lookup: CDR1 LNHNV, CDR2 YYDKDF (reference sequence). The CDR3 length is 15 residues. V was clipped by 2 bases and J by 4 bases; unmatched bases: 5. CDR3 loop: CATSRTGGARETQYF. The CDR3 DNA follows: TGTGCCACCAGCAGAACAGGGGGCGCGAGAGAGACCCAGTACTTC.

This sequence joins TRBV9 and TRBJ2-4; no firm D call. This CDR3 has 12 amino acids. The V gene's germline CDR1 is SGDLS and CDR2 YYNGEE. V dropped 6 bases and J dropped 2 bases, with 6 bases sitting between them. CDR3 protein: CASTATKNIQYF. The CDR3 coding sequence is TGTGCCAGCACCGCTACCAAAAACATTCAGTACTTC.

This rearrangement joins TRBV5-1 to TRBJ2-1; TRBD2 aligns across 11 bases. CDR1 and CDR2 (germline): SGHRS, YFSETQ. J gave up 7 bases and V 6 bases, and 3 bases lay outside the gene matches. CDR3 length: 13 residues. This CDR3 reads CASNLAGGNEQFF. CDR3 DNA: TGCGCCAGCAACCTAGCGGGAGGAAATGAGCAGTTCTTC.

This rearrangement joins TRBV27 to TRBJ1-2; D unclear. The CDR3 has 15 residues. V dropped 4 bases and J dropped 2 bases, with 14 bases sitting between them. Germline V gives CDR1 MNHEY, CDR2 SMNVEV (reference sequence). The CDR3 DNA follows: TGTGCCAGCAGTTACCGTGGTAGGGAGAACTATGGCTACACCTTC. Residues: CASSYRGRENYGYTF.

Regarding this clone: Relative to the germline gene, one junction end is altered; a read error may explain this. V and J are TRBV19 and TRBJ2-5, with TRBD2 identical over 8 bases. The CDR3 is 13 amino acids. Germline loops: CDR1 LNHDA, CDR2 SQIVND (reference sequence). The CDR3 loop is CAGRGLDQETQYF. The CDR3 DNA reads TGTGCCGGTAGGGGACTAGACCAAGAGACCCAGTACTTC.

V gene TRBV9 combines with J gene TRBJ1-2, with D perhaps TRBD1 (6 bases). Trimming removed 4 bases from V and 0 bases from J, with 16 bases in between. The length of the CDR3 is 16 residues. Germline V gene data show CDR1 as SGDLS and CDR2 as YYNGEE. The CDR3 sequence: CASSRTGSTANYGYTF. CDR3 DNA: TGTGCCAGCAGCAGAACAGGGTCAACAGCTAACTATGGCTACACCTTC. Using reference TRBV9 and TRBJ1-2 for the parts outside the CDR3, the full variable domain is DSGVTQTPKHLITATGQRVTLRCSPRSGDLSVYWYQQSLDQGLQFLIQYYNGEERAKGNILERFSAQQFPDLHSELNLSSLELGDSALYFCASSRTGSTANYGYTFGSGTRLTVV.

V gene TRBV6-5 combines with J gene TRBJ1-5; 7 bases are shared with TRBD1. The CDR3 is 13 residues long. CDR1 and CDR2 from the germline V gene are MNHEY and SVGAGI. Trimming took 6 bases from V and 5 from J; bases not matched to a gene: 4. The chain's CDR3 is CASRWTGDQPQHF. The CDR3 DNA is TGTGCCAGCAGGTGGACAGGCGATCAGCCCCAGCATTTT.

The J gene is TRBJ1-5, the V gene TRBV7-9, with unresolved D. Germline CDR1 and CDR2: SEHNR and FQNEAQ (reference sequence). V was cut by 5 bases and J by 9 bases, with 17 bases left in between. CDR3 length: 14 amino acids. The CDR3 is CASSGGGRRWPQHF. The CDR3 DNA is TGTGCCAGCAGCGGCGGCGGCAGGAGGTGGCCCCAGCATTTT.

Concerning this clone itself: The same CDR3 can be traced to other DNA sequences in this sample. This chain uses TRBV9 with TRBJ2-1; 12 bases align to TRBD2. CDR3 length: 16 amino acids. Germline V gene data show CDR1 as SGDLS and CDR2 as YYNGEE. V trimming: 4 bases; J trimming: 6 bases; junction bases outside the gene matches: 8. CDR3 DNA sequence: TGTGCCAGCAGCACTCCTCTAGCGGGAGGGACCAATGAGCAGTTCTTC. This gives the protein CASSTPLAGGTNEQFF.

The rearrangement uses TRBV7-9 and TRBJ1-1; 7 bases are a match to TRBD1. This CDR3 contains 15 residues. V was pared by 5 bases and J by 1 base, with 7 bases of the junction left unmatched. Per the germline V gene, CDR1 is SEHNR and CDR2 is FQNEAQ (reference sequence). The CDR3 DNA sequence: TGTGCCAGCAGCCGGACCGGGACAGAGAACACTGAAGCTTTCTTT. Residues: CASSRTGTENTEAFF.

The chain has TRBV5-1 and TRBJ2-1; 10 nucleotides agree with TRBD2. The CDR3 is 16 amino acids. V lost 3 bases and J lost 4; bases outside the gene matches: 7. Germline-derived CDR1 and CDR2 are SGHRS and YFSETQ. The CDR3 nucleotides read TGCGCCAGCAGCTCTAAAGCGGGAGGGACTTACAATGAGCAGTTCTTC. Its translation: CASSSKAGGTYNEQFF.

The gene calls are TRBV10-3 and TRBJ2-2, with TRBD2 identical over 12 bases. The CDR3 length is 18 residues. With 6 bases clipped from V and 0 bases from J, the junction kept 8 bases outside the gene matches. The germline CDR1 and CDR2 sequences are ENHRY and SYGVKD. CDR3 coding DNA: TGTGCCATCAGCGAGACACTAGCGGGGGGAGCGAACACCGGGGAGCTGTTTTTT. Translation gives CAISETLAGGANTGELFF.

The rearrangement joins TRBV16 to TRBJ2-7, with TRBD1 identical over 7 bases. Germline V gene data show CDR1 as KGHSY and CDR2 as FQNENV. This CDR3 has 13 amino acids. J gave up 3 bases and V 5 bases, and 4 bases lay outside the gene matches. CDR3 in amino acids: CASSMGQSYEQYF. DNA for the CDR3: TGTGCCAGCAGCATGGGACAGAGCTACGAGCAGTACTTC. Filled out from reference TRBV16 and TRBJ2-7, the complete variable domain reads GEEVAQTPKHLVRGEGQKAKLYCAPIKGHSYVFWYQQVLKNEFKFLISFQNENVFDETGMPKERFSAKCLPNSPCSLEIQATKLEDSAVYFCASSMGQSYEQYFGPGTRLTVT.

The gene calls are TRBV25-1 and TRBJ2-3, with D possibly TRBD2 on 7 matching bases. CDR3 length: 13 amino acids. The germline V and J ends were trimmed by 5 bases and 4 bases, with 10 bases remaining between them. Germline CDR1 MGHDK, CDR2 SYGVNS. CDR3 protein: CASSRGAADTQYF. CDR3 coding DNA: TGTGCCAGCAGTCGGGGGGCTGCAGATACGCAGTATTTT.